The 19 T cell receptor beta chains listed next were all sequenced from one sample in a study of control samples from healthy donors and cancer patients. TCRdb keeps only in-frame clones here, not all; method: immunoSEQ multiplex PCR. Counted here are over 70,000 clones, around 90% occurring once; the ten biggest clones make up about 10%. Sequencing input: PBMCs. The receptors originated from a woman aged 45 to 65 with colorectal cancer.

The chain employs TRBV28 and TRBJ2-6; D remains ambiguous. V was shortened by 6 bases and J by 3 bases, with 6 bases between the two germline ends. Looked up from germline, CDR1 is MDHEN and CDR2 is SYDVKM. This CDR3 has 13 amino acids. The DNA of the CDR3 is TGTGCCAGCAGCCGTAGTGGGGCCAACGTCCTGACTTTC. Translation gives CASSRSGANVLTF.

Worth noting for this clone: Different DNA sequences within this sample yield the same CDR3. The V call is TRBV19, the J call TRBJ2-1, with a tentative D call TRBD2 (6 bases). The CDR3 sequence is 15 residues long. Germline CDR1 LNHDA, CDR2 SQIVND (reference sequence). The ends were cut back, 2 bases at V and 0 bases at J, with 8 bases in the middle. The CDR3 loop is CASSISSVSYNEQFF. CDR3 sequence (DNA): TGTGCCAGTAGTATATCTAGCGTCTCCTACAATGAGCAGTTCTTC.

The chain joins TRBV19 to TRBJ1-2; D call uncertain. The length of the CDR3 is 15 residues. V was clipped by 0 bases and J by 0 bases, with 8 bases between them. Germline-derived CDR1 and CDR2 are LNHDA and SQIVND (reference sequence). The CDR3 DNA is TGTGCCAGTAGTATAGATCGACGGACTAACTATGGCTACACCTTC. It codes for CASSIDRRTNYGYTF. The full variable domain, its missing parts supplied by reference TRBV19 and TRBJ1-2, is DGGITQSPKYLFRKEGQNVTLSCEQNLNHDAMYWYRQDPGQGLRLIYYSQIVNDFQKGDIAEGYSVSREKKESFPLTVTSAQKNPTAFYLCASSIDRRTNYGYTFGSGTRLTVV.

The rearrangement uses TRBV7-9 and TRBJ2-5; D is unclear. The CDR3 length is 12 residues. Trimming shortened V by 1 base and J by 3 bases, and 3 bases separated the two germline ends. Germline-derived CDR1 and CDR2 are SEHNR and FQNEAQ (reference sequence). This CDR3 reads CASSLEEETQYF. For the CDR3, the DNA is TGTGCCAGCAGCTTAGAAGAAGAGACCCAGTACTTC.

CDR3 bases: TGCGCCAGCAGCTTGGAGCGGGGTCTCACTGAAGCTTTCTTT. Translating it yields CASSLERGLTEAFF. The J gene is TRBJ1-1, the V gene TRBV5-1; D is uncertain. Trimming stripped 0 bases from V and 4 bases from J, with 10 bases between. Germline V CDR1 and CDR2: SGHRS, YFSETQ. This CDR3 is built from 14 residues.

The rearrangement uses TRBV5-1 and TRBJ2-5; unclear D gene. CDR1 is SGHRS, CDR2 YFSETQ, per germline. Trimming cost V 3 bases and J 2 bases, with 8 bases left between them. The CDR3 spans 13 residues. The CDR3: CASSSPRQETQYF. In DNA, the CDR3 is TGCGCCAGCAGCTCCCCCCGTCAAGAGACCCAGTACTTC.

The chain uses TRBV7-9 and TRBJ1-3; D is possibly TRBD1 (6 bases). Trimming took off 6 bases at V and 3 bases at J, with 18 bases between the two ends. CDR3 length equals 16 residues. Germline CDR1 reads SEHNR; CDR2 reads FQNEAQ (reference sequence). The CDR3 nucleotides are TGTGCCAGCAGTTCCAGCGAGGACAGTATTGGAAACACCATATATTTT. This codes for CASSSSEDSIGNTIYF.

This clone was counted only a few times. The V gene is TRBV28, the J gene TRBJ1-4, with D maybe TRBD1 (5 bases). This CDR3 region has 13 residues. The V and J ends lost 9 bases and 8 bases respectively, with 16 bases between them. Per germline, CDR1 MDHEN and CDR2 SYDVKM. CDR3 sequence: CASTSGTGEKLFF. The CDR3 DNA reads as TGTGCCAGTACCTCCGGGACCGGAGAAAAACTGTTTTTT.

This clone has a single count. V is TRBV6-1 and J is TRBJ1-4, with 9 nucleotides matching TRBD1. Germline CDR1 MNHNS, CDR2 SASEGT. After removal of 1 base from V and 8 bases from J, the junction contained 5 bases not matched to a gene. The CDR3 is 15 residues long. CDR3 sequence reads: CASSEGTGVVEKLFF. The CDR3 DNA is TGTGCCAGCAGTGAAGGGACAGGGGTAGTGGAAAAACTGTTTTTT.

The chain links TRBV9 to TRBJ1-2; TRBD1 is a possible D gene (5 bases). Per the germline V gene, CDR1 is SGDLS and CDR2 is YYNGEE. V lost 0 bases and J lost 6, with 9 bases in between. The CDR3 totals 13 residues. The CDR3 sequence: CASSVDGRDGYTF. CDR3 coding DNA: TGTGCCAGCAGCGTAGATGGCAGGGATGGCTACACCTTC.

The V call is TRBV7-9, the J call TRBJ1-1, with D tentatively TRBD1 (6 bases). CDR3 length equals 17 residues. Trimming took off 5 bases at V and 1 base at J, with 20 bases between the two ends. Germline V CDR1 and CDR2: SEHNR, FQNEAQ (reference sequence). CDR3 region: CASSGQGILTGNTEAFF. Here the CDR3 DNA reads TGTGCCAGCAGCGGACAAGGGATTCTGACAGGGAACACTGAAGCTTTCTTT.

This clone was seen only a few times. The gene calls are TRBV30 and TRBJ1-5; D remains ambiguous. Germline loops: CDR1 GTSNPN, CDR2 SVGIG (reference sequence). Between the trimmed V and J ends, which lost 5 bases and 1 base, there was a span of 9 bases. The CDR3 runs 13 residues. CDR3 nucleotide sequence: TGTGCCTGGTCCCGGCGGAGCAATCAGCCCCAGCATTTT. This encodes CAWSRRSNQPQHF.

A single count supports this clone. The chain is built from TRBV28 and TRBJ1-1; D might be TRBD1 (5 bases). Germline V gene data show CDR1 as MDHEN and CDR2 as SYDVKM. V was cut by 2 bases and J by 4 bases, with 14 bases left in between. CDR3 length: 15 residues. The CDR3 DNA sequence: TGTGCCAGCAGTTTAAACCCCTCCGGGGGCACTGAAGCTTTCTTT. It specifies CASSLNPSGGTEAFF.

The chain carries TRBV7-2 and TRBJ2-1, with 8 bases lining up with TRBD2. The CDR3 is made up of 17 amino acids. After removal of 5 bases from V and 2 bases from J, the junction contained 11 bases not matched to a gene. Germline lookup yields CDR1 SGHTA and CDR2 FQGNSA. For the CDR3, the DNA is TGTGCCAGCAGCACGAGGGGCGGGGGGCTGACCTACAATGAGCAGTTCTTC. It is translated as CASSTRGGGLTYNEQFF. Variable domain in full (rest from reference TRBV7-2 and TRBJ2-1): GAGVSQSPSNKVTEKGKDVELRCDPISGHTALYWYRQSLGQGLEFLIYFQGNSAPDKSGLPSDRFSAERTGGSVSTLTIQRTQQEDSAVYLCASSTRGGGLTYNEQFFGPGTRLTVL.

J is TRBJ1-2 and V is TRBV7-9, with 9 bases lining up with TRBD1. V was clipped by 3 bases and J by 5 bases; unmatched bases: 13. From germline, CDR1 is SEHNR and CDR2 FQNEAQ (reference sequence). CDR3 size: 17 residues. CDR3 amino acids: CASSFPPKDRGGYGYTF. The CDR3 region has the DNA TGTGCCAGCAGCTTCCCTCCTAAGGACAGGGGTGGATATGGCTACACCTTC.

This clone came up once. The CDR3 loop reads CASSPKQRDSNQPQHF. CDR3 bases: TGTGCCAGCAGCCCAAAACAGCGGGATAGCAATCAGCCCCAGCATTTT. The rearrangement uses TRBV11-2 and TRBJ1-5; the D is unclear. The CDR3 spans 16 residues. V was clipped by 5 bases and J by 0 bases, with 14 bases between them. From germline, CDR1 is SGHAT and CDR2 FQNNGV.

The genes are TRBV19 and TRBJ1-2; 10 bases map to TRBD1. The CDR3 extends over 14 amino acids. Trimming took 7 bases from V and 6 from J; bases not matched to a gene: 8. Germline lookup yields CDR1 LNHDA and CDR2 SQIVND (reference sequence). CDR3 in DNA: TGTGCCAGTACCCGGGACAGGGGTTTTGATGGCTACACCTTC. It yields the protein CASTRDRGFDGYTF.

The chain combines TRBV30 with TRBJ1-1; D gene ambiguous. From germline, CDR1 is GTSNPN and CDR2 SVGIG (reference sequence). V shed 3 bases and J shed 4 bases, with 9 bases lying between them. CDR3 size: 12 residues. CDR3 nucleotide sequence: TGTGCCTGGAGGCCCGCCCGCACTGAAGCTTTCTTT. It codes for CAWRPARTEAFF.

Comments on this clone: This CDR3 is also generated by other DNA sequences in the sample. The rearrangement joins TRBV7-3 to TRBJ1-1; unclear D gene. The CDR3 length is 13 residues. The ends were cut back, 6 bases at V and 1 base at J, with 9 bases in the middle. CDR1 is SGHTA and CDR2 is FQGTGA in the germline V gene. The CDR3 is CASRRTENTEAFF. CDR3 nucleotide sequence: TGTGCCAGCAGGCGGACGGAGAACACTGAAGCTTTCTTT. The full variable domain, with the rest looked up from reference TRBV7-3 and TRBJ1-1, is GAGVSQTPSNKVTEKGKYVELRCDPISGHTALYWYRQSLGQGPEFLIYFQGTGAADDSGLPNDRFFAVRPEGSVSTLKIQRTERGDSAVYLCASRRTENTEAFFGQGTRLTVV.